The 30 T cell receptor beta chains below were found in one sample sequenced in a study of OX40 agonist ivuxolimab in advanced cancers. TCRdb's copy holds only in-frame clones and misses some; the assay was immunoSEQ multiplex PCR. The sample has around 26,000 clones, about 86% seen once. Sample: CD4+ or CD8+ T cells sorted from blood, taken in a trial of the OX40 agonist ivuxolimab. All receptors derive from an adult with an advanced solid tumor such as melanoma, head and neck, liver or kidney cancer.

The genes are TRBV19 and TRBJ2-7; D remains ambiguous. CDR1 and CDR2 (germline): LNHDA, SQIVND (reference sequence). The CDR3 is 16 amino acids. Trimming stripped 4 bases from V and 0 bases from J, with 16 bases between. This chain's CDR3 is CASSRVWAASSYEQYF. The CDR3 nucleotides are TGTGCCAGTAGTAGGGTTTGGGCAGCAAGCTCCTACGAGCAGTACTTC.

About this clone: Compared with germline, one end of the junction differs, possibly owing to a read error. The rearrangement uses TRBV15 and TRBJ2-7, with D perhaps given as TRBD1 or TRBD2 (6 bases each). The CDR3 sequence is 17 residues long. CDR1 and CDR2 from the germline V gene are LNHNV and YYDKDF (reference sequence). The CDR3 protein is CATSRDWGVDSSYKQYF. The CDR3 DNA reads TGTGCCACCAGCAGAGATTGGGGGGTGGACAGCTCCTACAAGCAGTACTTC.

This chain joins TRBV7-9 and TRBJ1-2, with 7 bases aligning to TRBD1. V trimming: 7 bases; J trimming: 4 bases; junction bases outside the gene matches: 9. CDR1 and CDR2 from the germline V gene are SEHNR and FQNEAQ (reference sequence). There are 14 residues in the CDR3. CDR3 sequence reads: CASTDKRDSYGYTF. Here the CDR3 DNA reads TGTGCCAGCACCGATAAAAGGGACAGCTATGGCTACACCTTC.

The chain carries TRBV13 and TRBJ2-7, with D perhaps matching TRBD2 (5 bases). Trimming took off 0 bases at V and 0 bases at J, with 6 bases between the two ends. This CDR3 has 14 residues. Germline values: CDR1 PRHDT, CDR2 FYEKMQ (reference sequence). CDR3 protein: CASSLGGDSYEQYF. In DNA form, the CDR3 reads TGTGCCAGCAGCTTAGGCGGGGACTCCTACGAGCAGTACTTC.

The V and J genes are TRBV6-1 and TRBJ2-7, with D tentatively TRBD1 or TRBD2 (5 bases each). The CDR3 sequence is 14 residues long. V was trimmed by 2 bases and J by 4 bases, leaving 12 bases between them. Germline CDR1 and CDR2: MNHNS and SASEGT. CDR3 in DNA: TGTGCCAGCAGTGAATTCTACGGGACGTACGAGCAGTACTTC. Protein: CASSEFYGTYEQYF.

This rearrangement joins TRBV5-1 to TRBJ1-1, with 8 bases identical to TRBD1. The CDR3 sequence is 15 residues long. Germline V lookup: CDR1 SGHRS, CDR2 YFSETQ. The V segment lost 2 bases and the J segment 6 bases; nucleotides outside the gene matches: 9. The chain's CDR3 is CASSFRTGRKAEAFF. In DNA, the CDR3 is TGCGCCAGCAGCTTCCGGACAGGGCGAAAGGCTGAAGCTTTCTTT.

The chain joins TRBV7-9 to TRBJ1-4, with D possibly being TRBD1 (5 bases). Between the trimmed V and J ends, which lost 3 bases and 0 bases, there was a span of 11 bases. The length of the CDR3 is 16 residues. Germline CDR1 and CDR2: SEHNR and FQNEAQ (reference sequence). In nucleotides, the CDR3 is TGTGCCAGCAGCTTCGGTGACAGAGCAACTAATGAAAAACTGTTTTTT. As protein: CASSFGDRATNEKLFF.

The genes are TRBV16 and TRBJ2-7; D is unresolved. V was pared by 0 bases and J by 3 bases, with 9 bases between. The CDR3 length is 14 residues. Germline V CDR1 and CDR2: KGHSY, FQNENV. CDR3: CASSQSSTVYEQYF. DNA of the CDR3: TGTGCCAGCAGCCAATCTAGTACCGTCTACGAGCAGTACTTC.

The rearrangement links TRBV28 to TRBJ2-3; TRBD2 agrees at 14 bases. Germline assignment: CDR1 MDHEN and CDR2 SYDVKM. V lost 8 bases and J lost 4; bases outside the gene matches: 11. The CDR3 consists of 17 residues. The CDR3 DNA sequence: TGTGCCAGCGCTCCCGGGACTAGCGGGAGTATCGCAGATACGCAGTATTTT. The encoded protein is CASAPGTSGSIADTQYF.

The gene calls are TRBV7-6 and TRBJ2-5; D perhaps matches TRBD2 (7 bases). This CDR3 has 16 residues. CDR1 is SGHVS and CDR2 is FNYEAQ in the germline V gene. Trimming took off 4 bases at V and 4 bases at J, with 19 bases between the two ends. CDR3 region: CASSWVGGARGETQYF. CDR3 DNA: TGTGCCAGCAGCTGGGTTGGGGGGGCGCGTGGAGAGACCCAGTACTTC.

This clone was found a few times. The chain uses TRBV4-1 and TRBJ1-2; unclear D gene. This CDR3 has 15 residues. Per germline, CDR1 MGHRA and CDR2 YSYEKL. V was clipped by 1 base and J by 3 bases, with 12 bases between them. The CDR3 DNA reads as TGCGCCAGCAGCCAAGTTTCAAGGGTTGACTATGGCTACACCTTC. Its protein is CASSQVSRVDYGYTF.

This CDR3 is CASSGMQETNYGYTF. In nucleotides, the CDR3 is TGTGCCAGCAGCGGAATGCAGGAAACTAACTATGGCTACACCTTC. The chain is built from TRBV9 and TRBJ1-2; D is uncertain. CDR3 length: 15 amino acids. The ends were cut back, 3 bases at V and 0 bases at J, with 12 bases in the middle. The V gene's germline CDR1 is SGDLS and CDR2 YYNGEE.

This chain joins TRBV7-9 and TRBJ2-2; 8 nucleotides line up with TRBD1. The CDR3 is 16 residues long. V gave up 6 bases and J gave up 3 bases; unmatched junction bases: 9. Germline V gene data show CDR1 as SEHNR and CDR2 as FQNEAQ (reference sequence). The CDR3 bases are TGTGCCAGCAGTGAATTTGTGACAGGGGACACCGGGGAGCTGTTTTTT. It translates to CASSEFVTGDTGELFF. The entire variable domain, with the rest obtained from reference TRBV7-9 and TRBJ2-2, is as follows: DTGVSQNPRHKITKRGQNVTFRCDPISEHNRLYWYRQTLGQGPEFLTYFQNEAQLEKSRLLSDRFSAERPKGSFSTLEIQRTEQGDSAMYLCASSEFVTGDTGELFFGEGSRLTVL.

The CDR3 DNA follows: TGTGCCAGCAGCTTACTAAGTATAGGGCCGGGCAACGAGCAGTACTTC. The encoded protein is CASSLLSIGPGNEQYF. V usage is TRBV7-9 and J usage is TRBJ2-7; D is unresolved. Germline CDR1 reads SEHNR; CDR2 reads FQNEAQ (reference sequence). This CDR3 contains 16 residues. V lost 2 bases, J lost 5 bases, and 19 bases lay in between.

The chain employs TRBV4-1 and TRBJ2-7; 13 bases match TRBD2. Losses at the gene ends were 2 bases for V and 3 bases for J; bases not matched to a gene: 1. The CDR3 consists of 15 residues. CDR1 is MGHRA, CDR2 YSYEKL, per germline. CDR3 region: CASSQTSGGDYEQYF. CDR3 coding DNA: TGCGCCAGCAGCCAAACTAGCGGGGGGGACTACGAGCAGTACTTC.

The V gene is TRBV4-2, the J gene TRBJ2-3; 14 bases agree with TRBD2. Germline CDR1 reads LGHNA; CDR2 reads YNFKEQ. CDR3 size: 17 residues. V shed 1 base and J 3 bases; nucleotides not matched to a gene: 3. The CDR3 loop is CASSQAGLAGGTDTQYF. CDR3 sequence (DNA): TGTGCCAGCAGCCAAGCCGGACTAGCGGGAGGTACAGATACGCAGTATTTT.

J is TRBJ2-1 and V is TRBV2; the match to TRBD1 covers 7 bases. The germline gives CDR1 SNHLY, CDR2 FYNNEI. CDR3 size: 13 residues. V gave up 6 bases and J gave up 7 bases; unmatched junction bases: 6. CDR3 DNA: TGTGCCAGCAGCTGGACAGGAAGAAATGAGCAGTTCTTC. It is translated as CASSWTGRNEQFF.

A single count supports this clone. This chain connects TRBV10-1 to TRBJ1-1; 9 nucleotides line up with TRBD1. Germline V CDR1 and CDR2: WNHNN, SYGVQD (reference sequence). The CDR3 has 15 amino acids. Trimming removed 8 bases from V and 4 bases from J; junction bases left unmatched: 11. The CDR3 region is CASQDRGRGSTEAFF. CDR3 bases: TGCGCCAGCCAGGACAGGGGCAGGGGGAGCACTGAAGCTTTCTTT.

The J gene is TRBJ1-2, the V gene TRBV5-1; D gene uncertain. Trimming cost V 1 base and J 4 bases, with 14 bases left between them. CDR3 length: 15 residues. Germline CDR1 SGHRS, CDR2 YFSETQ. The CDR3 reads CASSLTVADVYGYTF. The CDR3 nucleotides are TGCGCCAGCAGCTTGACCGTGGCTGATGTCTATGGCTACACCTTC.

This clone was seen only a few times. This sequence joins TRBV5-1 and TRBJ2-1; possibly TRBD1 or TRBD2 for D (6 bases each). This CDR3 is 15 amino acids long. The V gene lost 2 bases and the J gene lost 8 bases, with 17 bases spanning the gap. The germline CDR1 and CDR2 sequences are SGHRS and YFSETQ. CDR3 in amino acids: CASSFGRGARYEQFF. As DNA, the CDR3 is TGCGCCAGCAGCTTTGGAAGGGGGGCACGATATGAGCAGTTCTTC.

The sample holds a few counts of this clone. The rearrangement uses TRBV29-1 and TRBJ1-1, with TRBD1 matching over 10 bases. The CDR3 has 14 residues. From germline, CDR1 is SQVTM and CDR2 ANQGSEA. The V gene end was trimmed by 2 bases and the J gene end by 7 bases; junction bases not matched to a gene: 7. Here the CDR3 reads CSVEILGQGIEAFF. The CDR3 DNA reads TGCAGCGTTGAAATTTTGGGACAGGGGATTGAAGCTTTCTTT.

The CDR3 region has the DNA TGCGCCAGCAGCTTGTGGACAGGCTTCCAAGAGACCCAGTACTTC. Its translation is CASSLWTGFQETQYF. The chain uses TRBV5-1 and TRBJ2-5; TRBD1 aligns across 7 bases. V lost 1 base to trimming and J lost 1 base; unmatched junction nucleotides: 4. The germline gives CDR1 SGHRS, CDR2 YFSETQ. CDR3 size: 15 residues.

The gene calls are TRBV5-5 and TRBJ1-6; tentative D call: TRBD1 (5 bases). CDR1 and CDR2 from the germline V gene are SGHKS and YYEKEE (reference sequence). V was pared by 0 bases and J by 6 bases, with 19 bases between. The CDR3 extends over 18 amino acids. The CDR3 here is CASSLGQGQERGNSPLHF. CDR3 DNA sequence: TGTGCCAGCAGCTTGGGGCAGGGCCAGGAGAGGGGTAATTCACCCCTCCACTTT.

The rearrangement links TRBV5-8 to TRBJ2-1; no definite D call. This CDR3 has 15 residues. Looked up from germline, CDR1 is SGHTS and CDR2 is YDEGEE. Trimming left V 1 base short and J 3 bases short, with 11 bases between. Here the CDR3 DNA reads TGTGCCAGCAGCTTGAGACAAACCTTCTACAATGAGCAGTTCTTC. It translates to CASSLRQTFYNEQFF.

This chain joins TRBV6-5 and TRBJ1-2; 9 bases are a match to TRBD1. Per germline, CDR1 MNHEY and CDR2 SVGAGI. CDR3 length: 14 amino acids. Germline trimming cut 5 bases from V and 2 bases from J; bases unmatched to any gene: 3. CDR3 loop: CASSAGQGNYGYTF. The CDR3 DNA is TGTGCCAGCAGTGCAGGACAGGGGAACTATGGCTACACCTTC.

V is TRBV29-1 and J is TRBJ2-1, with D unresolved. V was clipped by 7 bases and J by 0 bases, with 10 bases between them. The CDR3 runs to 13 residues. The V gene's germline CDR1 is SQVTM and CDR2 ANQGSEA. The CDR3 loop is CSAGPDSYNEQFF. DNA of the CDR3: TGCAGCGCAGGCCCGGACTCCTACAATGAGCAGTTCTTC.

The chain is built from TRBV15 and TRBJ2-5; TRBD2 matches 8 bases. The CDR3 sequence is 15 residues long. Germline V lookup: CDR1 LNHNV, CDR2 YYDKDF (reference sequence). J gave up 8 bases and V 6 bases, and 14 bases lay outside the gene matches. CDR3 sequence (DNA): TGTGCCACCAGTAGCGGGACGACGGTTAGGGCCACCCAGTACTTC. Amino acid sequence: CATSSGTTVRATQYF.

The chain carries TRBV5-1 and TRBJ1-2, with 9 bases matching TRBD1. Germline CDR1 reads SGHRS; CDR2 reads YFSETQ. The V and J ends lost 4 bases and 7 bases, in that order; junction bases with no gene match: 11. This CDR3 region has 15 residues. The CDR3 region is CASSVQTGGFGGYTF. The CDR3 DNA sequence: TGCGCCAGCAGCGTCCAGACAGGGGGATTTGGTGGCTACACCTTC.

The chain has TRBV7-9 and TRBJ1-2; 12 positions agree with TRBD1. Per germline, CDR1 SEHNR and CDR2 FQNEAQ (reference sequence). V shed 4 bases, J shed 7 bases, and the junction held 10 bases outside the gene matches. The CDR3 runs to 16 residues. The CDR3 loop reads CASSWFAGTGGVGYTF. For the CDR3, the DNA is TGTGCCAGCAGCTGGTTTGCCGGGACAGGGGGCGTTGGCTACACCTTC.

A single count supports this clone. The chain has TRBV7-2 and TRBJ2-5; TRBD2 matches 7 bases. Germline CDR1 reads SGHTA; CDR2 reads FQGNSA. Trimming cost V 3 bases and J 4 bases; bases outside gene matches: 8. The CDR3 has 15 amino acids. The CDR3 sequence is CASSFRDYGPETQYF. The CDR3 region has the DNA TGTGCCAGCAGCTTCCGGGACTATGGTCCAGAGACCCAGTACTTC.